This T cell receptor (beta chain) was captured by sequencing in a study of blood T cells in healthy people across ages. Germline CDR1 MDHEN, CDR2 SYDVKM. CDR3 length: 16 amino acids. With respect to this clonotype: At one of its ends the junction is not consistent with the germline gene, which may arise from a read error.

Primed by a sample-barcoded 5' primer and a J-beta primer mix, a second PCR proceeded for about 6 to 11 cycles. TCRdb independently ran MiXCR on the 5' RACE reads; one entry per CDR3 protein. The sample includes more than 600,000 distinct CDR3 sequences, more than 20% seen only once; the top ten take just under 9.5%. In addition, the sample was reused for a study of T cells of mothers and their children.

The sample taken for sequencing was blood. The sequence was collected from a boy younger than 18 in good health. The chain joins TRBV28 to TRBJ2-6, with unresolved D. The CDR3 loop is CASSLVSSSGTNVLTF. The CDR3 bases are TGTGCCAGCAGTTTAGTAAGCTCCTCTGGGACCAACGTCCTGACTTTC.